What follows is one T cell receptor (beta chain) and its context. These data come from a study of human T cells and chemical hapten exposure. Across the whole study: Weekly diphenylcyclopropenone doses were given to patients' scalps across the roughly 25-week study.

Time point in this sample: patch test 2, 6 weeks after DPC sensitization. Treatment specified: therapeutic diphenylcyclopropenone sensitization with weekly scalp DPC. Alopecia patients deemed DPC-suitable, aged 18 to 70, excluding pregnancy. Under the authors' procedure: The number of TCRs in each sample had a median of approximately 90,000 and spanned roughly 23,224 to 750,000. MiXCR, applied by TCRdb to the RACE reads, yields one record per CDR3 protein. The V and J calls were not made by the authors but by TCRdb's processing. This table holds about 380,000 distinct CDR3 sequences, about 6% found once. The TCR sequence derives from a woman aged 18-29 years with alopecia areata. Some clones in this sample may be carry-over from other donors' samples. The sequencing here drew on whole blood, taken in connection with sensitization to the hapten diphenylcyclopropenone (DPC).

In nucleotides, the CDR3 is TGTGCCAGCAGCTTGAATACGGGAGGGGAGCAGTTCTTC. This translates into CASSLNTGGEQFF. This sequence joins TRBV11-1 and TRBJ2-1; 8 nucleotides agree with TRBD2. CDR1 is SGHAT, CDR2 FQDESV, per germline (reference sequence). There are 13 residues in the CDR3. After removal of 3 bases from V and 10 bases from J, the junction contained 5 bases not matched to a gene.